A selection of T cell receptor beta chains follows, all from one sample in a study of cytomegalovirus exposure and HLA in healthy donors. Some clones are missing from TCRdb's copy, which holds only in-frame ones; the method was immunoSEQ multiplex PCR. The profile shows around 120,000 clones, around 90% of them singletons. The sequencing sample was made of PBMCs. Every receptor here comes from a woman younger than 30 in good health and CMV-seronegative. Each CDR3 is given with its conserved first and last residue. D genes are given only for firm matches. Clone size, where shown, is once, few, many, or a class for clones that have expanded.

length: 16; D: TRBD2; J: TRBJ2-5; V: TRBV19; size: few; DNA: TGTGCCAGTAGTATGGGGCCGGCTAGCGGGAGTGAGACCCAGTACTTC; CDR3: CASSMGPASGSETQYF
length: 15; D: .; J: TRBJ1-5; V: TRBV18; size: once; DNA: TGTGCCAGCTCACCAGGGCAGAATAGCAATCAGCCCCAGCATTTT; CDR3: CASSPGQNSNQPQHF
length: 17; D: TRBD2; J: TRBJ2-1; V: TRBV7-8; size: .; DNA: TGTGCCAGCAGCATAGGTCGACTAGCGGGAGGTGTCAATGAGCAGTTCTTC; CDR3: CASSIGRLAGGVNEQFF
length: 14; D: .; J: TRBJ1-1; V: TRBV28; size: .; DNA: TGTGCCAGCAGTTTGAAGCGGGGGCTCACTGAAGCTTTCTTT; CDR3: CASSLKRGLTEAFF
length: 17; D: TRBD2; J: TRBJ2-3; V: TRBV11-2; size: .; DNA: TGTGCCAGCAGCTTAGGCCCCGGCACTAGCGGGGAAGATACGCAGTATTTT; CDR3: CASSLGPGTSGEDTQYF
length: 16; D: .; J: TRBJ1-2; V: TRBV2; size: .; DNA: TGTGCCAGCAGAGGCCCCGATGGGGGCGGGTACTATGGCTACACCTTC; CDR3: CASRGPDGGGYYGYTF
length: 15; D: TRBD1; J: TRBJ1-4; V: TRBV7-8; size: .; DNA: TGTGCCAGCAGCGGGCGACAGGGAAGTGATGAAAAACTGTTTTTT; CDR3: CASSGRQGSDEKLFF
length: 13; D: .; J: TRBJ2-3; V: TRBV29-1; size: once; DNA: TGCAGCTCAAAGGGGGTTGGGGGCGATACGCAGTATTTT; CDR3: CSSKGVGGDTQYF
length: 16; D: TRBD2; J: TRBJ2-5; V: TRBV5-1; size: .; DNA: TGCGCCAGCAGCACAATAGCGGGAGTTGCCCAGGAGACTCAGTACTTC; CDR3: CASSTIAGVAQETQYF
length: 12; D: .; J: TRBJ2-4; V: TRBV13; size: .; DNA: TGTGCCAGCAGCTTAGGCGGGAACATTCAGTACTTC; CDR3: CASSLGGNIQYF
length: 15; D: TRBD2; J: TRBJ2-1; V: TRBV30; size: .; DNA: TGTGCCTGGAATACGGCGGGGGGGATCTACAATGAGCAGTTCTTC; CDR3: CAWNTAGGIYNEQFF
length: 20; D: .; J: TRBJ2-7; V: TRBV12-2; size: .; DNA: TGTGCAAGTCGCTTGATAGACGGGACACCCGCCGGCGGGCGGGAGAGCGAGCAGTACTTC; CDR3: CASRLIDGTPAGGRESEQYF
length: 14; D: TRBD1; J: TRBJ2-2; V: TRBV7-6; size: .; DNA: TGTGCCAGCACCGAAAACAGGGGGCCCGGGGAGCTGTTTTTT; CDR3: CASTENRGPGELFF
length: 15; D: .; J: TRBJ2-5; V: TRBV11-2; size: .; DNA: TGTGCCAGCAGCTTAACCGGGACTCAGCAAGAGACCCAGTACTTC; CDR3: CASSLTGTQQETQYF
length: 15; D: .; J: TRBJ1-3; V: TRBV29-1; size: once; DNA: TGCAGCGTTGAAGATCCGATGGAGACTGGAAACACCATATATTTT; CDR3: CSVEDPMETGNTIYF
length: 15; D: TRBD2; J: TRBJ2-2; V: TRBV7-9; size: once; DNA: TGTGCCAGCAGCTTGAAGCGGGGGGGCGTCGGGGAGCTGTTTTTT; CDR3: CASSLKRGGVGELFF
length: 17; D: TRBD2; J: TRBJ2-3; V: TRBV11-3; size: .; DNA: TGTGCCAGCAGCTTAGATGAGACTAGCGGGGGGACAGATACGCAGTATTTT; CDR3: CASSLDETSGGTDTQYF
length: 15; D: TRBD1; J: TRBJ1-6; V: TRBV6-5; size: .; DNA: TGTGCCAGCAGGTCAGGGGGCCCTCCGAATTCACCCCTCCACTTT; CDR3: CASRSGGPPNSPLHF
length: 13; D: TRBD1; J: TRBJ1-2; V: TRBV6-1; size: .; DNA: TGTGCCAGCGGTCCGTCAGGGGGCTATGGCTACACCTTC; CDR3: CASGPSGGYGYTF
length: 15; D: .; J: TRBJ1-4; V: TRBV5-1; size: .; DNA: TGCGCCAGCAGCGCGACATCCGGCAACAGTGAAAAACTGTTTTTT; CDR3: CASSATSGNSEKLFF
length: 12; D: .; J: TRBJ2-5; V: TRBV19; size: .; DNA: TGTGCCAGTTCTCCGGGAATGGAGACCCAGTACTTC; CDR3: CASSPGMETQYF
length: 14; D: TRBD1; J: TRBJ1-4; V: TRBV16; size: .; DNA: TGTGCCAGCAGCCTCGGGACAGTTCGTGAAAAACTGTTTTTT; CDR3: CASSLGTVREKLFF
length: 12; D: .; J: TRBJ2-3; V: TRBV29-1; size: .; DNA: TGCAGCGTTGAGCCCGGGGCAGATACGCAGTATTTT; CDR3: CSVEPGADTQYF
length: 13; D: TRBD1; J: TRBJ1-1; V: TRBV18; size: .; DNA: TGTGCCAGCTCACGGGGACAGATAACTGAAGCTTTCTTT; CDR3: CASSRGQITEAFF
length: 15; D: TRBD2; J: TRBJ2-7; V: TRBV7-9; size: .; DNA: TGTGCCAGCAGCTTATTCCTAGCGGGGGTCTACGAGCAGTACTTC; CDR3: CASSLFLAGVYEQYF
length: 15; D: .; J: TRBJ2-7; V: TRBV5-1; size: .; DNA: TGCGCCAGCAGCTTGGGCAGGCCGACTAACTACGAGCAGTACTTC; CDR3: CASSLGRPTNYEQYF
length: 17; D: TRBD1; J: TRBJ2-1; V: TRBV7-8; size: .; DNA: TGTGCCAGCAGCCTGATGTCTGGGACAGAAATCTACAATGAGCAGTTCTTC; CDR3: CASSLMSGTEIYNEQFF
length: 22; D: .; J: TRBJ2-1; V: TRBV21-1; size: .; DNA: TGTGCCAGCAGCATTACCTCCCGGGGGTGGTGGAGTAGCGGGAGGCCCAACAATGAGCAGTTCTTC; CDR3: CASSITSRGWWSSGRPNNEQFF
length: 16; D: .; J: TRBJ1-1; V: TRBV18; size: .; DNA: TGTGCCAGCTCACCGAGTATTACAGGACCGAACACTGAAGCTTTCTTT; CDR3: CASSPSITGPNTEAFF
length: 13; D: .; J: TRBJ1-1; V: TRBV28; size: once; DNA: TGTGCCAGCAAGACAGATTTGAACACTGAAGCTTTCTTT; CDR3: CASKTDLNTEAFF
length: 15; D: .; J: TRBJ2-1; V: TRBV9; size: .; DNA: TGTGCCAGCAGCCCTCAGGGTATGTCCTACAATGAGCAGTTCTTC; CDR3: CASSPQGMSYNEQFF
length: 15; D: TRBD2; J: TRBJ2-1; V: TRBV11-3; size: .; DNA: TGTGCCAGCAGCTTGGGGGCGGGAGGAGACAATGAGCAGTTCTTC; CDR3: CASSLGAGGDNEQFF
length: 14; D: .; J: TRBJ2-1; V: TRBV4-1; size: .; DNA: TGCGCCAGCAGCCAAGCCGGACTGTACAATGAGCAGTTCTTC; CDR3: CASSQAGLYNEQFF
length: 14; D: .; J: TRBJ1-3; V: TRBV2; size: .; DNA: TGTGCCAGCAGGACGGACATCTCTGGAAACACCATATATTTT; CDR3: CASRTDISGNTIYF
length: 13; D: .; J: TRBJ2-7; V: TRBV7-8; size: .; DNA: TGTGCCAGCAGCTTAGGGCATACCTACGAGCAGTACTTC; CDR3: CASSLGHTYEQYF
length: 15; D: TRBD1; J: TRBJ2-6; V: TRBV7-8; size: once; DNA: TGTGCCAGCAGCTTGACAGGGCGCGGGGCCAACGTCCTGACTTTC; CDR3: CASSLTGRGANVLTF
length: 16; D: .; J: TRBJ1-6; V: TRBV27; size: .; DNA: TGTGCCAGCAGGAGGGCGGGGGCCTCCTATAATTCACCCCTCCACTTT; CDR3: CASRRAGASYNSPLHF
length: 17; D: TRBD1; J: TRBJ1-1; V: TRBV10-3; size: .; DNA: TGTGCCATCAGTGAGGGACAGGGGGCGGTCATGAACACTGAAGCTTTCTTT; CDR3: CAISEGQGAVMNTEAFF
length: 16; D: .; J: TRBJ2-2; V: TRBV19; size: .; DNA: TGTGCCAGTAGTGCCTCCGGTGGTAGCGTCAACGGGGAGCTGTTTTTT; CDR3: CASSASGGSVNGELFF
length: 15; D: .; J: TRBJ1-2; V: TRBV19; size: .; DNA: TGTGCCAGTAGTGCCGAAAAGACAGTGAACTATGGCTACACCTTC; CDR3: CASSAEKTVNYGYTF
length: 14; D: .; J: TRBJ2-7; V: TRBV5-1; size: .; DNA: TGCGCCAGCAGCTTAGCGACAGGATCCTACGAGCAGTACTTC; CDR3: CASSLATGSYEQYF
length: 15; D: TRBD2; J: TRBJ2-1; V: TRBV28; size: once; DNA: TGTGCCAGCAGTCGAGCGGGAGCCTACTACAATGAGCAGTTCTTC; CDR3: CASSRAGAYYNEQFF
length: 15; D: TRBD1; J: TRBJ2-7; V: TRBV5-6; size: .; DNA: TGTGCCAGCAGCCTGACAGGGGGCATGGTTTACGAGCAGTACTTC; CDR3: CASSLTGGMVYEQYF
length: 18; D: TRBD1; J: TRBJ1-6; V: TRBV30; size: few; DNA: TGTGCCTGGAGTCCCAAGGCAACAGGGGGCGCCCTTAATTCACCCCTCCACTTT; CDR3: CAWSPKATGGALNSPLHF
length: 16; D: .; J: TRBJ1-4; V: TRBV7-8; size: .; DNA: TGTGCCAGCAGCTTTTCCCCCGCCACACGAAATGAAAAACTGTTTTTT; CDR3: CASSFSPATRNEKLFF
length: 15; D: TRBD2; J: TRBJ2-5; V: TRBV29-1; size: .; DNA: TGCAGCGTGCGGGGGATGGGGGGGTACCAAGAGACCCAGTACTTC; CDR3: CSVRGMGGYQETQYF
length: 13; D: .; J: TRBJ2-7; V: TRBV6-6; size: .; DNA: TGTGCCAGCAGTTACCCTGGAGGGGGCGCGCAGTACTTC; CDR3: CASSYPGGGAQYF
length: 13; D: TRBD1; J: TRBJ1-2; V: TRBV6-6; size: .; DNA: TGTGCCAGCAGTAGGGACAGGGGGCATGGCTACACCTTC; CDR3: CASSRDRGHGYTF
length: 19; D: TRBD2; J: TRBJ2-7; V: TRBV5-4; size: .; DNA: TGTGCCAGCAGCTTGTTTTCTAGCGGGGTTACCCTCCCCCCCTACGAGCAGTACTTC; CDR3: CASSLFSSGVTLPPYEQYF
length: 15; D: TRBD1; J: TRBJ1-3; V: TRBV9; size: .; DNA: TGTGCCAGCAGCCAGAACACAGGGGCTGGAAACACCATATATTTT; CDR3: CASSQNTGAGNTIYF
length: 16; D: TRBD1; J: TRBJ1-1; V: TRBV5-1; size: .; DNA: TGCGCCAGCAGAGACACGGGACAGGGGGCGAACACTGAAGCTTTCTTT; CDR3: CASRDTGQGANTEAFF